The 32 T cell receptor beta chains reported below all come from one sample, sequenced in a study of response to subunit inactivated influenza vaccine. MiXCR was run by TCRdb on the RT-PCR reads, yielding one entry per CDR3 protein. The table records a few hundred thousand distinct CDR3 sequences, 21% of them present only once. Sequenced material: PBMCs from blood, taken about 19 months after vaccination. Receptors originate from a man between 50 and 69 years old who received an inactivated influenza vaccine.

This clonotype occurred once. This rearrangement joins TRBV12-3 or TRBV12-4 to TRBJ2-7; D may match TRBD1 or TRBD2 (5 bases each). The length of the CDR3 is 14 residues. V gave up 6 bases and J gave up 2 bases, with 14 bases separating them. The CDR3 spells CASSYRDGPYEQYF. CDR3 bases: TGTGCCAGCAGCTACCGGGACGGACCCTACGAGCAGTACTTC.

The chain recombines TRBV24-1 with TRBJ2-3; TRBD1 matches at 7 bases. CDR3 length: 15 residues. V trimming: 3 bases; J trimming: 5 bases; junction bases outside the gene matches: 7. Germline lookup yields CDR1 KGHDR and CDR2 SFDVKD. In DNA form, the CDR3 reads TGTGCCACCAGTGATCTGTGGGACAGTCAAGATACGCAGTATTTT. Its translation: CATSDLWDSQDTQYF.

This clonotype was detected many times. V is TRBV15 and J is TRBJ1-1, with 7 positions matching TRBD1. The V segment lost 1 base and the J segment 5 bases; nucleotides outside the gene matches: 4. This CDR3 comprises 14 residues. Germline V CDR1 and CDR2: LNHNV, YYDKDF (reference sequence). CDR3 protein: CATSRGQGGTEAFF. The CDR3 DNA is TGTGCCACCAGCAGAGGACAGGGTGGGACTGAAGCTTTCTTT.

The V gene is TRBV5-1, the J gene TRBJ2-2; D gene uncertain. The CDR3 runs 14 residues. Germline V CDR1 and CDR2: SGHRS, YFSETQ. Trimming took off 0 bases at V and 4 bases at J, with 7 bases between the two ends. The CDR3 is CASSLGDSTGELFF. As DNA, the CDR3 is TGCGCCAGCAGCTTGGGAGATAGCACCGGGGAGCTGTTTTTT.

This clonotype was observed at least ten times. This chain joins TRBV20-1 and TRBJ2-7; D is perhaps TRBD2 (5 bases). CDR1 and CDR2 from the germline V gene are DFQATT and SNEGSKA (reference sequence). The CDR3 extends over 14 amino acids. Trimming took off 0 bases at V and 6 bases at J, with 15 bases between the two ends. Here the CDR3 DNA reads TGCAGTGCTAGAGATAGGCCCCGTCGGGGCGAGCAGTACTTC. Amino acids: CSARDRPRRGEQYF.

This chain links TRBV7-2 with TRBJ1-1, with D unclear. The germline V gene encodes CDR1 SGHTA and CDR2 FQGNSA. CDR3 length equals 14 residues. The ends were cut back, 5 bases at V and 3 bases at J, with 13 bases in the middle. The CDR3 sequence is CASSRTAGDTEAFF. CDR3 in DNA: TGTGCCAGCAGCCGAACTGCTGGTGACACTGAAGCTTTCTTT.

This clonotype occurred many times. V usage is TRBV7-9 and J usage is TRBJ1-5; D might be TRBD1 (6 bases). Germline lookup yields CDR1 SEHNR and CDR2 FQNEAQ (reference sequence). With 5 bases removed from V and 0 bases from J, the gap between germline ends came to 17 bases. The CDR3 is 17 residues long. The CDR3 DNA is TGTGCCAGCAGCCGTGAAGGGGGGGCAGATAGCAATCAGCCCCAGCATTTT. This codes for CASSREGGADSNQPQHF.

The chain combines TRBV7-8 with TRBJ1-1; 10 nucleotides line up with TRBD1. The V gene end was trimmed by 2 bases and the J gene end by 2 bases; junction bases not matched to a gene: 14. The CDR3 totals 19 residues. The germline V gene encodes CDR1 SGHVS and CDR2 FQNEAQ. This CDR3 is CASSLPSRRQGALNTEAFF. DNA for the CDR3: TGTGCCAGCAGCTTACCCTCCCGGAGACAGGGGGCTTTAAACACTGAAGCTTTCTTT.

This sequence joins TRBV2 and TRBJ1-5; TRBD1 aligns across 9 bases. CDR3 size: 15 residues. After removal of 4 bases from V and 6 bases from J, the junction contained 7 bases not matched to a gene. Germline loops: CDR1 SNHLY, CDR2 FYNNEI. CDR3 in DNA: TGTGCCAGCAGTGCGGGGACAGGGATTGGTCAGCCCCAGCATTTT. Translating it yields CASSAGTGIGQPQHF.

This clonotype was counted only a few times. The V and J genes are TRBV29-1 and TRBJ1-1, with no clear D. CDR3 length: 13 amino acids. Trimming cost V 0 bases and J 1 base, with 6 bases left between them. Germline values: CDR1 SQVTM, CDR2 ANQGSEA. This CDR3 reads CSVEEEGNTEAFF. CDR3 coding DNA: TGCAGCGTTGAAGAGGAGGGGAACACTGAAGCTTTCTTT.

This clonotype was seen a few times. This chain links TRBV6-1 with TRBJ1-4; 9 bases line up with TRBD1. The CDR3 loop spans 15 amino acids. After removal of 4 bases from V and 7 bases from J, the junction contained 7 bases not matched to a gene. Germline CDR1 is MNHNS and CDR2 is SASEGT. The CDR3 region is CASSGQGVRSEKLFF. CDR3 sequence (DNA): TGTGCCAGCAGTGGACAGGGGGTTCGCAGTGAAAAACTGTTTTTT.

Concerning this clonotype: This may come from a read error, since a much larger clone is one base off. As DNA, the CDR3 is TGTGCCAGCAGTTTTCTGGAGAACACTGAAGCTTTCTTT. Its protein is CASSFLENTEAFF. The chain combines TRBV12-3 or TRBV12-4 with TRBJ1-1; no clear D gene. V lost 3 bases and J lost 1, with 6 bases in between. The CDR3 is 13 amino acids.

This clonotype was seen a handful of times. The V and J genes are TRBV10-3 and TRBJ2-1; D gene unclear. CDR1 and CDR2 (germline): ENHRY, SYGVKD. V lost 4 bases and J 7 bases, leaving 14 bases between the germline ends. The CDR3 has 14 residues. CDR3: CAISVRLDVNEQFF. In DNA, the CDR3 is TGTGCCATCAGTGTAAGGCTAGACGTAAATGAGCAGTTCTTC.

This clonotype was found a few times. J is TRBJ2-3 and V is TRBV12-3 or TRBV12-4; 10 bases are a match to TRBD1. V shed 6 bases, J shed 0 bases, and the junction held 3 bases outside the gene matches. The CDR3 is made up of 15 amino acids. CDR3 residues: CASRTGQGSTDTQYF. As DNA, the CDR3 is TGTGCCAGCAGAACGGGACAGGGGAGCACAGATACGCAGTATTTT.

The chain couples TRBV7-8 to TRBJ2-3, with D tentatively TRBD2 (5 bases). The CDR3 has 14 residues. V dropped 0 bases and J dropped 3 bases, with 7 bases sitting between them. Germline lookup yields CDR1 SGHVS and CDR2 FQNEAQ. CDR3: CASSLALATDTQYF. The CDR3 DNA follows: TGTGCCAGCAGCTTAGCGCTAGCAACAGATACGCAGTATTTT.

In DNA form, the CDR3 reads TGTGCCAGCAGTAGCGGACAGGGCGGCTCCTACGAGCAGTACTTC. Its protein is CASSSGQGGSYEQYF. V gene TRBV27 combines with J gene TRBJ2-7; 8 positions match TRBD1. Trimming removed 5 bases from V and 0 bases from J; junction bases left unmatched: 6. The CDR3 runs to 15 residues. CDR1 and CDR2 from the germline V gene are MNHEY and SMNVEV (reference sequence).

This clonotype was seen a few times. This rearrangement joins TRBV29-1 to TRBJ2-7; D remains ambiguous. This CDR3 is built from 13 residues. V gave up 4 bases and J gave up 2 bases, with 12 bases separating them. Germline CDR1 reads SQVTM; CDR2 reads ANQGSEA. The CDR3 nucleotides read TGCAGCGTTGTTGTTCTTGAAACCTACGAGCAGTACTTC. This sequence encodes CSVVVLETYEQYF.

The chain carries TRBV7-6 and TRBJ1-3; no clear D gene. There are 15 residues in the CDR3. Looked up from germline, CDR1 is SGHVS and CDR2 is FNYEAQ. V lost 0 bases, J lost 5 bases, and 11 bases lay in between. The CDR3 region is CASSLADGKRNTIYF. DNA of the CDR3: TGTGCCAGCAGCTTAGCCGACGGAAAGCGAAACACCATATATTTT.

The chain is built from TRBV4-2 and TRBJ2-7; 9 nucleotides agree with TRBD2. CDR1 is LGHNA and CDR2 is YNFKEQ in the germline V gene. The ends lost 3 bases at V and 3 bases at J; junction bases unmatched: 9. The CDR3 sequence is 16 residues long. In nucleotides, the CDR3 is TGTGCCAGCAGCCAGGGCCTAGCGGGGCTTTACTACGAGCAGTACTTC. This translates into CASSQGLAGLYYEQYF.

Worth noting for this clonotype: A much larger clone sits a single nucleotide away, making a read error possible. Because it lacks the conserved phenylalanine or tryptophan at the end, this CDR3 is likely a read error. The chain joins TRBV3-1 to TRBJ1-1; D might be TRBD1 (6 bases). Trimming cost V 3 bases and J 0 bases, with 11 bases left between them. The CDR3 runs 15 residues. Looked up from germline, CDR1 is LGHDT and CDR2 is YNNKEL (reference sequence). The CDR3 loop is CASSHRGPMNTEAFY. The CDR3 DNA follows: TGTGCCAGCAGCCACAGGGGCCCGATGAACACTGAAGCTTTCTAT.

This clonotype was observed a handful of times. This rearrangement joins TRBV6-1 to TRBJ1-1, with D unclear. CDR1 is MNHNS and CDR2 is SASEGT in the germline V gene. The length of the CDR3 is 13 residues. The V and J ends lost 7 bases and 3 bases respectively, with 12 bases between them. CDR3 amino acids: CASKGPDHTEAFF. CDR3 in DNA: TGTGCCAGCAAAGGGCCGGACCACACTGAAGCTTTCTTT.

This chain links TRBV14 with TRBJ1-3, with D unresolved. CDR3 length: 14 residues. CDR1 SGHDN and CDR2 FVKESK come from the germline V gene. V dropped 4 bases and J dropped 2 bases, with 9 bases sitting between them. The CDR3 region has the DNA TGTGCCAGCAGCCGGGAAACGCCTGGAAACACCATATATTTT. Its protein product is CASSRETPGNTIYF.

This chain links TRBV4-2 with TRBJ2-3; D unclear. The ends were cut back, 0 bases at V and 5 bases at J, with 9 bases in the middle. CDR3 length equals 14 residues. Germline V gene lookup returns CDR1 LGHNA and CDR2 YNFKEQ. DNA for the CDR3: TGTGCCAGCAGCCAAGAGGTACTGATAGATACGCAGTATTTT. Encoded protein: CASSQEVLIDTQYF.

This clonotype was detected many times. The chain links TRBV4-3 to TRBJ1-6; D may be TRBD1 (5 bases). The CDR3 extends over 14 amino acids. V was trimmed by 0 bases and J by 8 bases, leaving 8 bases between them. Germline values: CDR1 LGHNA, CDR2 YSLEER. DNA of the CDR3: TGCGCCAGCAGCCAAGATCGGGGGTATTCACCCCTCCACTTT. As protein: CASSQDRGYSPLHF.

This clonotype was counted only a few times. The rearrangement links TRBV20-1 to TRBJ1-6; 7 nucleotides line up with TRBD1. V gave up 5 bases and J gave up 14 bases; unmatched junction bases: 15. CDR1 and CDR2 from the germline V gene are DFQATT and SNEGSKA (reference sequence). The CDR3 loop spans 14 amino acids. The chain's CDR3 is CSALTGFRSLALHF. The CDR3 DNA follows: TGCAGTGCTTTGACAGGGTTCAGGAGTTTAGCCCTCCACTTT.

V is TRBV6-6 and J is TRBJ1-5; no clear D. CDR3 length: 13 amino acids. V gave up 2 bases and J gave up 5 bases, with 7 bases separating them. Looked up from germline, CDR1 is MNHNY and CDR2 is SVGAGI (reference sequence). The DNA for the CDR3 is TGTGCCAGCAGTTACGGGAGGGATCAGCCCCAGCATTTT. Protein sequence: CASSYGRDQPQHF.

This clonotype occurred many times. This sequence joins TRBV29-1 and TRBJ1-5, with 7 bases identical to TRBD1. This CDR3 is built from 14 residues. The junction had 5 bases not matched to a gene; V was cut back by 4 bases and J by 2 bases. The V gene's germline CDR1 is SQVTM and CDR2 ANQGSEA. The CDR3 region is CSVAGDSGNQPQHF. CDR3 bases: TGCAGCGTTGCAGGGGACAGTGGCAATCAGCCCCAGCATTTT.

The gene calls are TRBV7-8 and TRBJ1-1; no firm D call. Germline CDR1 and CDR2: SGHVS and FQNEAQ. The CDR3 length is 14 residues. V dropped 5 bases and J dropped 6 bases, with 16 bases sitting between them. CDR3 amino acids: CASSVGPTSAEAFF. In nucleotides, the CDR3 is TGTGCCAGCAGCGTAGGTCCTACGTCAGCTGAAGCTTTCTTT.

This clonotype was observed a single time. A much larger clone is a single base away; this may be a read error. The genes are TRBV10-3 and TRBJ2-7; no clear D gene. The CDR3 totals 11 residues. V lost 7 bases, J lost 2 bases, and 6 bases lay in between. The V gene's germline CDR1 is ENHRY and CDR2 SYGVKD. CDR3 sequence (DNA): TGTGCCATCAAAGGGACCTACGAGCAGTACTTC. Translated, it gives CAIKGTYEQYF.

V gene TRBV6-1 combines with J gene TRBJ1-5; D may be TRBD1 (5 bases). CDR3 length equals 13 residues. Germline CDR1 and CDR2: MNHNS and SASEGT. V lost 7 bases, J lost 10 bases, and 17 bases lay in between. In DNA, the CDR3 is TGTGCCAGCAAAAAGCAGGGAACGGATCCCCAGCATTTT. Its protein is CASKKQGTDPQHF.

CDR3: CASSLARAAYNEQFF. Here the CDR3 DNA reads TGTGCCAGCAGCTTAGCCAGGGCCGCCTACAATGAGCAGTTCTTC. The chain recombines TRBV7-2 with TRBJ2-1; maybe TRBD1 (5 bases). The CDR3 sequence is 15 residues long. Germline V CDR1 and CDR2: SGHTA, FQGNSA. Trimming cost V 0 bases and J 2 bases, with 8 bases left between them.

This chain uses TRBV6-5 with TRBJ1-1; weak D call: TRBD1 (5 bases). Germline assignment: CDR1 MNHEY and CDR2 SVGAGI. This CDR3 is built from 15 residues. V was cut by 2 bases and J by 4 bases, with 14 bases left in between. The CDR3 here is CASSYDGQGGTEAFF. The CDR3 DNA sequence: TGTGCCAGCAGTTACGATGGCCAGGGCGGCACTGAAGCTTTCTTT.